This TCR beta chain was profiled in a study of regulatory T cells in long-lasting Graves disease. Study-wide results and caveats: Samples came from peripheral blood alone, without thyroid tissue. New patients shared about a thousand public clonotypes, fewer than the 2,500 to 3,000 shared by persistent patients.

Trimming took 2 bases from V and 2 from J, leaving 9 bases between them. The germline V gene encodes CDR1 LNHDA and CDR2 SQIVND (reference sequence). The CDR3 is 15 amino acids. This sample's time point: persistent/refractory GD, antithyroid drugs over 5 years with positive TRAb. Generation of the TCR library employed RNA extracted from PBMCs. TCR beta libraries were built with iRepertoire HTBI primers and Arm-PCR of CDR3 regions. MiXCR was run by TCRdb on the multiplex PCR reads, yielding one entry per CDR3 protein. The sample comprises 700,000 or so distinct CDR3 sequences, about 30% of which are singletons, and 35% to 55% rests with the top ten. As for this clonotype: The antigen remains unidentified.

This receptor was taken from a female donor with Graves disease. V and J are TRBV19 and TRBJ1-4, with D tentatively TRBD1 (5 bases). The sample was peripheral blood mononuclear cells (PBMCs), taken when the disease was refractory, from a patient treated with antithyroid drugs. The CDR3 loop reads CASSIMGRTNEKLFF. CDR3 bases: TGTGCCAGTAGTATAATGGGACGGACTAATGAAAAACTGTTTTTT.